Below, one T cell receptor beta chain is given with its context. The time point was: pretreatment peripheral blood. Clones were read by immunoSEQ multiplex PCR, and TCRdb kept only the in-frame ones, dropping some. The sample lists 95,000 to 100,000 clones, over 75% seen once, with 2% to 2.5% in the top ten. This sample was included in a study of PD-L1 blockade in urothelial cancer. Sequenced material: PBMCs, taken around atezolizumab (anti-PD-L1) treatment. The source of this sequence is a man aged 55 to 70 with urothelial cancer.

CDR3 sequence reads: CASSNRYQETQYF. CDR3 DNA: TGTGCCAGTTCCAACAGGTACCAAGAGACCCAGTACTTC. The gene calls are TRBV11-2 and TRBJ2-5, with TRBD1 as a possible D gene (5 bases). The CDR3 has 13 residues. Looked up from germline, CDR1 is SGHAT and CDR2 is FQNNGV. Deletions cut 9 bases from V and 0 bases from J, with 11 bases between.